These 7 T cell receptor beta chains originate from one sample sequenced in a study of shared clonotypes between healthy human individuals (dated by TCRdb to the early 2020s). Libraries were built with the immunoSEQ multiplex PCR assay. TCRdb holds this immuneACCESS table with in-frame rearrangements only. Some clones are missing; in checked studies, unresolved V genes explain under half, and the rest has no known cause. The sample contains approximately 1.5 million clones, under 99% of them found a single time. Of the sample, 0.4% to 0.55% falls within the top ten clones. The sequenced sample consisted of naive CD4+ T cells sorted from blood. The cell subset or site label on this specimen signifies: CD45RA+ positively selected. The receptors were sampled from a man aged 25-40 years in good health.

About this clone: The sample holds other DNA sequences that translate to the same CDR3. The J gene is TRBJ2-2, the V gene TRBV5-1; no clear D gene. V lost 0 bases, J lost 6 bases, and 6 bases lay in between. The V gene's germline CDR1 is SGHRS and CDR2 YFSETQ. The CDR3 totals 13 residues. CDR3 coding DNA: TGCGCCAGCAGCTTGGTCGGTGCCGGGGAGCTGTTTTTT. Translating gives CASSLVGAGELFF.

The chain couples TRBV7-9 to TRBJ1-4, with D perhaps matching TRBD1 (5 bases). CDR3 length equals 14 residues. V was cut by 4 bases and J by 1 base, with 7 bases left in between. Germline loops: CDR1 SEHNR, CDR2 FQNEAQ (reference sequence). The CDR3 reads CASSSGGTNEKLFF. The CDR3, as DNA: TGTGCCAGCAGCTCGGGGGGAACTAATGAAAAACTGTTTTTT.

Only one count was recorded for this clone. This chain links TRBV28 with TRBJ2-5, with D unclear. Germline lookup yields CDR1 MDHEN and CDR2 SYDVKM. There are 13 residues in the CDR3. Between the trimmed V and J ends, which lost 3 bases and 4 bases, there was a span of 9 bases. This CDR3 reads CASSLGPLETQYF. The DNA for the CDR3 is TGTGCCAGCAGTTTGGGCCCTCTAGAGACCCAGTACTTC.

J is TRBJ2-7 and V is TRBV7-2, with 11 bases fitting TRBD2. The CDR3 runs 16 residues. Germline V gene data show CDR1 as SGHTA and CDR2 as FQGNSA. Trimming cost V 1 base and J 3 bases; bases outside gene matches: 5. The CDR3 region is CASSLGVTSGIYEQYF. As DNA, the CDR3 is TGTGCCAGCAGCTTAGGGGTGACTAGCGGGATCTACGAGCAGTACTTC.

This sequence joins TRBV7-8 and TRBJ2-5, with 10 bases lining up with TRBD2. The V segment lost 4 bases and the J segment 4 bases; nucleotides outside the gene matches: 3. Germline CDR1 SGHVS, CDR2 FQNEAQ. This CDR3 has 14 amino acids. The DNA of the CDR3 is TGTGCCAGCAGCTCTAGCGGGAGAGGAGAGACCCAGTACTTC. Its translation is CASSSSGRGETQYF.

The V gene is TRBV6-6, the J gene TRBJ2-1; 11 bases agree with TRBD2. Germline CDR1 reads MNHNY; CDR2 reads SVGAGI (reference sequence). This CDR3 comprises 15 residues. Trimming cost V 5 bases and J 6 bases; bases outside gene matches: 6. DNA of the CDR3: TGTGCCAGCAGTAAAGGACTAGCGGGTGTCAATGAGCAGTTCTTC. Translating it yields CASSKGLAGVNEQFF.

The genes are TRBV7-8 and TRBJ2-1; 11 bases are a match to TRBD2. Germline V gene lookup returns CDR1 SGHVS and CDR2 FQNEAQ. CDR3 length equals 17 residues. V was pared by 3 bases and J by 12 bases, with 16 bases of the junction left unmatched. The CDR3 loop is CASSLERLAGFGTWQFF. DNA of the CDR3: TGTGCCAGCAGCTTGGAGAGACTAGCGGGATTTGGTACGTGGCAGTTCTTC.